This T cell receptor (beta chain) originates from a study of blood T cell repertoires in COVID-19. About the study: Sample material is recorded as cDNA or gDNA derived from T cells, B-cell-depleted T cells, or PBMCs.

V lost 1 base to trimming and J lost 4 bases, with 6 bases between them. Germline CDR1 LNHDA, CDR2 SQIVND (reference sequence). The CDR3 contains 13 residues. In the original workflow: Reference gene primer amplification yielded estimated nucleated cell counts. The data were produced by immunoSEQ multiplex PCR, yet TCRdb's version contains in-frame clones alone and is incomplete. The V and J calls and clone size are taken from that table; D and trimming were inferred from the DNA. This repertoire shows roughly 200,000 clones, 80% to 90% found once; its top ten account for 9.5% to 11%. Seattle participants joined during active infection and were tracked over time.

The sample comprised peripheral blood. The receptor was derived from a middle-aged woman with COVID-19, enrolled during active disease. This chain connects TRBV19 to TRBJ2-3; unclear D gene. The CDR3 bases are TGTGCCAGTAGTATAGGGCTAGCAGATACGCAGTATTTT. It codes for CASSIGLADTQYF.